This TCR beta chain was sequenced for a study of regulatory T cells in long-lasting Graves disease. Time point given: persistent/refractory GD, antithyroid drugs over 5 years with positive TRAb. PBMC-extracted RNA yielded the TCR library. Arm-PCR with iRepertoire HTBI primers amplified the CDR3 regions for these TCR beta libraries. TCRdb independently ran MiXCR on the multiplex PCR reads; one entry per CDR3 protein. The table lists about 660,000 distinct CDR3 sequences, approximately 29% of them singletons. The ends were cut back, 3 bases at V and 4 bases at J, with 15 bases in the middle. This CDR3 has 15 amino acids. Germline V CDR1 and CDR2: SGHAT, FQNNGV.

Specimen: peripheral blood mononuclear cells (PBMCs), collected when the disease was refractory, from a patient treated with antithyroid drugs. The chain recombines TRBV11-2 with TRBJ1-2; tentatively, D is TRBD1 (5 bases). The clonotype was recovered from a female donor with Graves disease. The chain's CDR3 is CASSFLRGSGYGYTF. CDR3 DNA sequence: TGTGCCAGCAGCTTTTTGAGGGGATCAGGCTATGGCTACACCTTC.